This is a list of T cell receptor beta chains from one sample in a study of blood T cell repertoires in COVID-19. Generated by immunoSEQ multiplex PCR, the TCRdb table keeps only in-frame clones and is missing some. The table shows fewer than 150,000 clones, with roughly four fifths occurring only once. The sample comprised peripheral blood. Every receptor here comes from a human donor in a cohort sampled during active COVID-19. Each CDR3 is given with its conserved first and last residue. A D gene is named only where the DNA matches it firmly. Size is omitted from some rows. Given values are once, few, many or a class for expanded clones.

d_call	clone_size	j_call	v_call	cdr3_nt	cdr3_aa
NA	NA	TRBJ2-5	TRBV3-1/TRBV3-2	TGTGCCAGCAGCCAAGAGAGGAACCAGTGGTGGGTCCAAGAGACCCAGTACTTC	CASSQERNQWWVQETQYF
TRBD2	NA	TRBJ2-3	TRBV15	TGTGCCACCAGCAGAGTGGGGACTAGCGGGGGGGCGTCATCTGATACGCAGTATTTT	CATSRVGTSGGASSDTQYF
NA	NA	TRBJ2-2	TRBV30	TGTGCCTGGACTGCAGGTTGGAACACCGGGGAGCTGTTTTTT	CAWTAGWNTGELFF
TRBD1	NA	TRBJ2-2	TRBV7-3	TGTGCCAGCAGCTCAGGGGGCGGGGAGCTGTTTTTT	CASSSGGGELFF
NA	NA	TRBJ2-3	TRBV6-6	TGTGCCAGCAGTTACCCAGGGTCAGCAGATACGCAGTATTTT	CASSYPGSADTQYF
TRBD1	NA	TRBJ2-6	TRBV10-3	TGTGCCATCAGGGAGGGGACAGGGGGTCCCTCTGGGGCCAACGTCCTGACTTTC	CAIREGTGGPSGANVLTF
NA	NA	TRBJ1-4	TRBV29-1	TGCAGCGTGCGTGCAACTAATGAAAAACTGTTTTTT	CSVRATNEKLFF
NA	NA	TRBJ1-2	TRBV27	TGTGCCAGCAGTCCTCACTTAAACGGTGGCTACACCTTC	CASSPHLNGGYTF
TRBD2	NA	TRBJ2-7	TRBV4-1	TGCGCCAGCAGCCCACCGAAGACTAGCGATACATCCTACGAGCAGTACTTC	CASSPPKTSDTSYEQYF
NA	NA	TRBJ2-3	TRBV9	TGTGCCAGCAGCGTACGGGGGTCCCAGTCCCTCACAGATACGCAGTATTTT	CASSVRGSQSLTDTQYF
NA	once	TRBJ2-1	TRBV19	TGTGCCAGTAGCCTAAGCCAGGGGATCCATGAGCAGTTCTTC	CASSLSQGIHEQFF
NA	NA	TRBJ2-2	TRBV28	TGTGCCAGCAGGCTCGGGACAACCTACACCGGGGAGCTGTTTTTT	CASRLGTTYTGELFF
NA	NA	TRBJ2-1	TRBV29-1	TGCAGCGTTGCGGCCTTCCGCGGTGGTGAGCAGTTCTTC	CSVAAFRGGEQFF
NA	few	TRBJ2-2	TRBV6-5	TGTGCCAGCAGGATAGTCATAAACACCGGGGAGCTGTTTTTT	CASRIVINTGELFF
TRBD1	NA	TRBJ1-1	TRBV3-1/TRBV3-2	TGTGCCAGCAGTACCATTCGGGACAGGGAAGCTTTCTTT	CASSTIRDREAFF
NA	few	TRBJ1-4	TRBV3-1/TRBV3-2	TGTGCCAGCAGCCAGCCTCAGGGTGAAAAACTGTTTTTT	CASSQPQGEKLFF
TRBD1	NA	TRBJ1-4	TRBV4-1	TGCGCCAGCAGCCCCCGGGACAGGGGAGGGTTAACTAATGAAAAACTGTTTTTT	CASSPRDRGGLTNEKLFF